Each of the 3 T cell receptor beta chains below was sequenced from the same sample in a study of PD-1 blockade in mismatch repair-deficient tumors. Libraries were prepared by immunoSEQ multiplex PCR; TCRdb keeps only in-frame clonotypes and omits some of them. The sample holds under 150,000 clones, roughly 86% seen once. The sample consisted of peripheral blood, taken 72 weeks after starting pembrolizumab. The receptors derive from an adult with mismatch repair-deficient cancer.

Here the CDR3 DNA reads TGCGCCAGCAGCTTGGTGGCGGGAGGCTACACCTTC. Translating it yields CASSLVAGGYTF. V gene TRBV5-1 combines with J gene TRBJ1-2; D remains ambiguous. This CDR3 comprises 12 residues. Germline CDR1 and CDR2: SGHRS and YFSETQ. V gave up 0 bases and J gave up 8 bases, with 8 bases separating them.

The CDR3 DNA sequence: TGTGCCAGCAGCCTTAGAAGACAGTCTAATGAAAAACTGTTTTTT. The encoded protein is CASSLRRQSNEKLFF. The chain couples TRBV7-8 to TRBJ1-4; weak D call: TRBD1 (5 bases). Germline V gene lookup returns CDR1 SGHVS and CDR2 FQNEAQ. The CDR3 is 15 amino acids. V lost 5 bases to trimming and J lost 3 bases, with 13 bases between them.

This chain links TRBV11-3 with TRBJ2-7, with D possibly matching TRBD1 (6 bases). V dropped 3 bases and J dropped 3 bases, with 6 bases sitting between them. CDR3 length equals 12 residues. Germline V gene sequence: CDR1 SGHNT, CDR2 YENEEA. The CDR3 here is CASSLDSYEQYF. The CDR3 DNA follows: TGTGCCAGCAGCTTGGACAGCTACGAGCAGTACTTC.